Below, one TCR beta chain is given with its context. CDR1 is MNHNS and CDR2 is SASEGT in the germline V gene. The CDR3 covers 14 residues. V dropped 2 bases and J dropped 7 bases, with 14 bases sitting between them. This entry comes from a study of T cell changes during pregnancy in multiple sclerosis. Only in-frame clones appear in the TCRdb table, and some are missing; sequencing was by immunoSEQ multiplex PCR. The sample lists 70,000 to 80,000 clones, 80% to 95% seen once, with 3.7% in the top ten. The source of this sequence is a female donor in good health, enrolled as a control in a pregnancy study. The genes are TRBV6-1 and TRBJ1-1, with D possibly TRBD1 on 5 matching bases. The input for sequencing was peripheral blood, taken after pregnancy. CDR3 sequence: CASSEYKEDSEAFF. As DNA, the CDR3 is TGTGCCAGCAGTGAATATAAAGAAGACAGTGAAGCTTTCTTT.